These 21 T cell receptor beta chains share one sample of origin, sequenced in a study of blood T cell repertoires in COVID-19. Only in-frame clones appear in the TCRdb table, and some are missing; sequencing was by immunoSEQ multiplex PCR. The data contain some 130,000 clones, about 86% of them singletons. Source material: PBMCs or T cells enriched from blood (not recorded which). The receptors stem from a woman aged 45-65 years who had recovered from COVID-19.

The table lists this clone with a count of one. The chain uses TRBV19 and TRBJ2-1; D may be TRBD1 (6 bases). In germline, CDR1 is LNHDA, CDR2 SQIVND (reference sequence). Between the trimmed V and J ends, which lost 4 bases and 12 bases, there was a span of 25 bases. The CDR3 spans 16 residues. The CDR3 DNA is TGTGCCAGTAGTAACCGGCCGGGACAAAATGGTCCCGGGCAGTTCTTC. This gives the protein CASSNRPGQNGPGQFF.

The genes are TRBV4-1 and TRBJ1-4, with a weak D call TRBD1 (5 bases). Trimming took off 2 bases at V and 7 bases at J, with 11 bases between the two ends. Germline V CDR1 and CDR2: MGHRA, YSYEKL. The CDR3 is 14 amino acids. CDR3 in amino acids: CASSQQGLGEKLFF. Here the CDR3 DNA reads TGCGCCAGCAGCCAACAGGGTCTAGGTGAAAAACTGTTTTTT.

This rearrangement joins TRBV13 to TRBJ2-1; 9 nucleotides line up with TRBD1. The ends lost 0 bases at V and 3 bases at J; junction bases unmatched: 3. The CDR3 has 16 residues. Germline CDR1 and CDR2: PRHDT and FYEKMQ (reference sequence). The CDR3 bases are TGTGCCAGCAGCTTAGGGGGGGACAGGGACTACAATGAGCAGTTCTTC. This sequence encodes CASSLGGDRDYNEQFF. Combining the CDR3 with reference TRBV13 and TRBJ2-1 gives the whole variable domain AAGVIQSPRHLIKEKRETATLKCYPIPRHDTVYWYQQGPGQDPQFLISFYEKMQSDKGSIPDRFSAQQFSDYHSELNMSSLELGDSALYFCASSLGGDRDYNEQFFGPGTRLTVL.

The chain is built from TRBV9 and TRBJ1-1; D might be TRBD1 (5 bases). With 6 bases removed from V and 5 bases from J, the gap between germline ends came to 17 bases. This CDR3 spans 14 amino acids. Germline CDR1 SGDLS, CDR2 YYNGEE. CDR3 region: CASKREGWETEAFF. The CDR3 DNA reads TGTGCCAGCAAGCGGGAGGGGTGGGAAACTGAAGCTTTCTTT.

CDR3 region: CASASGGRETQYF. CDR3 bases: TGTGCCAGTGCTAGCGGGGGGCGGGAGACCCAGTACTTC. V gene TRBV19 combines with J gene TRBJ2-5; 11 bases fit TRBD2. This CDR3 is 13 amino acids long. Germline V gives CDR1 LNHDA, CDR2 SQIVND (reference sequence). The junction had 4 bases not matched to a gene; V was cut back by 8 bases and J by 5 bases.

The DNA for the CDR3 is TGCAGTGCTAGTGTCGGGGGGGCCGATACGCAGTATTTT. This encodes CSASVGGADTQYF. This chain joins TRBV20-1 and TRBJ2-3; 8 positions agree with TRBD2. CDR3 size: 13 residues. Germline CDR1 is DFQATT and CDR2 is SNEGSKA (reference sequence). J lost 6 bases, V lost 3 bases, and 5 bases had no gene match.

V usage is TRBV29-1 and J usage is TRBJ1-2; 8 bases fit TRBD1. The J segment lost 6 bases and the V segment lost 4 bases, leaving 7 bases of the junction unmatched. Per germline, CDR1 SQVTM and CDR2 ANQGSEA. CDR3 length: 13 amino acids. CDR3 in amino acids: CSVAVDRVNGYTF. The DNA of the CDR3 is TGCAGCGTTGCCGTGGACAGGGTGAATGGCTACACCTTC.

As for this clone: The same CDR3 arises from other DNA sequences in this sample as well. This chain uses TRBV6-1 with TRBJ1-5, with D unclear. Germline assignment: CDR1 MNHNS and CDR2 SASEGT. The length of the CDR3 is 13 residues. The V end was cut by 2 bases, the J end by 4 bases, with 6 bases between. This CDR3 reads CASSERENQPQHF. In nucleotides, the CDR3 is TGTGCCAGCAGTGAACGAGAGAATCAGCCCCAGCATTTT.

V is TRBV7-9 and J is TRBJ2-7; D remains ambiguous. V was cut by 5 bases and J by 2 bases, with 16 bases left in between. In germline, CDR1 is SEHNR, CDR2 FQNEAQ (reference sequence). The CDR3 is 15 amino acids. CDR3 sequence reads: CASSTESSFAYEQYF. The CDR3 DNA reads TGTGCCAGCAGCACCGAGAGTAGCTTCGCCTACGAGCAGTACTTC.

This clone was picked up one time. The V gene is TRBV30, the J gene TRBJ1-5; 8 nucleotides match TRBD1. After removal of 5 bases from V and 7 bases from J, the junction contained 7 bases not matched to a gene. In germline, CDR1 is GTSNPN, CDR2 SVGIG (reference sequence). The CDR3 is made up of 13 amino acids. CDR3 DNA: TGTGCCTGGCAGGGGGCGTTGGGACAGCCCCAGCATTTT. Translating gives CAWQGALGQPQHF.

The rearrangement links TRBV9 to TRBJ2-1; no clear D gene. Trimming cost V 4 bases and J 4 bases, with 15 bases left between them. The CDR3 runs to 15 residues. Germline CDR1 and CDR2: SGDLS and YYNGEE. As DNA, the CDR3 is TGTGCCAGCAGCTCCCGCCTGGCGGAATACAATGAGCAGTTCTTC. This gives the protein CASSSRLAEYNEQFF.

J is TRBJ2-7 and V is TRBV4-2; 10 nucleotides align to TRBD1. The V gene's germline CDR1 is LGHNA and CDR2 YNFKEQ. The V and J ends lost 1 base and 0 bases, in that order; junction bases with no gene match: 3. The CDR3 consists of 16 residues. CDR3 nucleotides: TGTGCCAGCAGCCAAGTCGGGACAGGGGCCTCCTACGAGCAGTACTTC. Translating gives CASSQVGTGASYEQYF.

The chain has TRBV5-4 and TRBJ2-7; 7 bases map to TRBD1. This CDR3 region has 14 residues. Germline CDR1 reads SGHNT; CDR2 reads YYREEE (reference sequence). V lost 4 bases to trimming and J lost 4 bases; unmatched junction nucleotides: 8. The DNA of the CDR3 is TGTGCCAGCAGCCTGAACAGGGGTAGTTACGAGCAGTACTTC. Encoded protein: CASSLNRGSYEQYF.

The rearrangement uses TRBV6-5 and TRBJ1-6; a weak D match, TRBD1 (5 bases). The V and J ends lost 7 bases and 9 bases respectively, with 16 bases between them. The germline CDR1 and CDR2 sequences are MNHEY and SVGAGI. The CDR3 length is 14 residues. CDR3 sequence (DNA): TGTGCCAGCACCCAGGGAGGGTATGGTTCACCCCTCCACTTT. This encodes CASTQGGYGSPLHF.

The chain employs TRBV5-4 and TRBJ2-7; no firm D call. Trimming cost V 0 bases and J 1 base, with 5 bases left between them. The germline V gene encodes CDR1 SGHNT and CDR2 YYREEE (reference sequence). CDR3 length: 13 amino acids. The CDR3 bases are TGTGCCAGCAGCTTGGGTGTATCCTACGAGCAGTACTTC. This gives the protein CASSLGVSYEQYF.

The chain links TRBV7-2 to TRBJ2-5; no definite D call. With 1 base removed from V and 3 bases from J, the gap between germline ends came to 9 bases. The length of the CDR3 is 14 residues. In germline, CDR1 is SGHTA, CDR2 FQGNSA. The CDR3 sequence is CASSLGLDKETQYF. The CDR3 coding sequence is TGTGCCAGCAGCTTAGGACTTGATAAAGAGACCCAGTACTTC.

The chain uses TRBV11-3 and TRBJ2-1; TRBD2 agrees at 15 bases. The V gene's germline CDR1 is SGHNT and CDR2 YENEEA. This CDR3 comprises 16 residues. The junction had 6 bases not matched to a gene; V was cut back by 5 bases and J by 7 bases. The CDR3 protein is CASSRGLAGGLNEQFF. The CDR3 coding sequence is TGTGCCAGCAGCCGTGGACTAGCGGGGGGGCTTAATGAGCAGTTCTTC. The complete variable domain, with remaining parts taken from reference TRBV11-3 and TRBJ2-1, reads EAGVVQSPRYKIIEKKQPVAFWCNPISGHNTLYWYLQNLGQGPELLIRYENEEAVDDSQLPKDRFSAERLKGVDSTLKIQPAELGDSAVYLCASSRGLAGGLNEQFFGPGTRLTVL.

The chain employs TRBV10-2 and TRBJ2-7; 7 bases are shared with TRBD2. Unmatched junction bases numbered 3, after V lost 8 bases and J lost 2 bases. The CDR3 contains 12 residues. The germline V gene encodes CDR1 WSHSY and CDR2 SAAADI. DNA of the CDR3: TGCGCCAGCGGGGGGGGTACCTACGAGCAGTACTTC. Its protein is CASGGGTYEQYF.

The rearrangement uses TRBV5-1 and TRBJ2-2; TRBD2 aligns across 10 bases. The CDR3 has 16 amino acids. Germline V gene data show CDR1 as SGHRS and CDR2 as YFSETQ. V lost 1 base and J lost 4; bases outside the gene matches: 4. The DNA for the CDR3 is TGCGCCAGCAGCTTGTCGGCTAGCGGGGGCACCGGGGAGCTGTTTTTT. Translated: CASSLSASGGTGELFF.

The chain carries TRBV9 and TRBJ1-5; D gene uncertain. This CDR3 is built from 15 residues. Per the germline V gene, CDR1 is SGDLS and CDR2 is YYNGEE. V lost 6 bases and J lost 0, with 13 bases in between. The CDR3 sequence: CASTPGSGSNQPQHF. In DNA form, the CDR3 reads TGTGCCAGCACCCCGGGTTCTGGTAGCAATCAGCCCCAGCATTTT. The full variable domain, completed using reference TRBV9 and TRBJ1-5, is DSGVTQTPKHLITATGQRVTLRCSPRSGDLSVYWYQQSLDQGLQFLIQYYNGEERAKGNILERFSAQQFPDLHSELNLSSLELGDSALYFCASTPGSGSNQPQHFGDGTRLSIL.

A remark on this clone: Other DNA sequences in the same sample also yield this CDR3. Here the CDR3 DNA reads TGCAGTGCTAAAGGGGACTATGGCTACACCTTC. This sequence encodes CSAKGDYGYTF. The chain combines TRBV20-1 with TRBJ1-2; the D gene is possibly TRBD1 (5 bases). With 4 bases removed from V and 3 bases from J, the gap between germline ends came to 6 bases. The CDR3 spans 11 residues. From germline, CDR1 is DFQATT and CDR2 SNEGSKA (reference sequence).